This T cell receptor (beta chain) was recovered during a study of shared clonotypes between healthy human individuals. Broader study findings: What limited the represented genetic and exposure-history diversity was the small number of donors.

Profiled with immunoSEQ multiplex PCR; TCRdb holds only in-frame clones, not every one. The data hold 520,000 or so clones, with roughly 78% observed a single time. As for this clone: Its specificity is not known.

Looked up from germline, CDR1 is GTSNPN and CDR2 is SVGIG (reference sequence). V lost 1 base, J lost 0 bases, and 3 bases stayed unmatched. The CDR3 totals 15 residues. The gene calls are TRBV30 and TRBJ1-3, with 7 bases identical to TRBD1. This clonotype was sampled from a middle-aged woman in good health. Some clones in this sample may be carry-over from other donors' samples. Sequenced material: PBMCs. The CDR3 DNA follows: TGTGCCTGGAGTGGACAGGGTTACTCTGGAAACACCATATATTTT. Translation gives CAWSGQGYSGNTIYF.